This T cell receptor (beta chain) was sequenced for a study of blood T cell repertoires in COVID-19. In the study's own analysis: Amplification from reference gene primers served as the basis for estimated nucleated cell counts. Clones were read by immunoSEQ multiplex PCR, and TCRdb kept only the in-frame ones, dropping some. D and trimming were read from the DNA, whereas the V and J calls and clone size are those reported in that table. The top ten hold approximately 0.93% of the sample, which has about 350,000 clones, almost 90% seen once. The CDR3 has 16 amino acids. Germline CDR1 reads MDHEN; CDR2 reads SYDVKM. V shed 4 bases and J 3 bases; nucleotides not matched to a gene: 7.

The chain links TRBV28 to TRBJ1-4; 8 bases are shared with TRBD1. This sequence originates from a woman in her thirties who had been exposed to COVID-19. Material for sequencing was PBMCs or T cells enriched from blood (not recorded which). The chain's CDR3 is CASSSQDRAANEKLFF. The CDR3 DNA sequence: TGTGCCAGCAGTTCCCAGGACAGGGCGGCTAATGAAAAACTGTTTTTT.